A selection of T cell receptor beta chains follows, all from one sample in a study of CD8+CD57+ T cells in acquired aplastic anemia. TCRdb used MiXCR to reprocess the reads, holding one entry per CDR3 protein. This sample yields 180,000 or so distinct CDR3 sequences, of which around 48% are seen a single time; about 1.8% belongs to the top ten. The sequencing input was sorted CD4+, CD8+, or CD8+CD57+ T cells (not recorded which) from PBMCs. The receptors come from a human donor with aplastic anemia. The CDR3 runs from the conserved cysteine through the conserved F or W. D genes are given only for firm matches. For some rows the clone size is stated as once, few or many, or as a class when expanded; others skip it.

V,J,D,size,CDR3,DNA
TRBV25-1,TRBJ2-5,TRBD2,-,CASSLGGGAQYF,TGTGCCAGCAGTCTTGGGGGGGGGGCCCAGTACTTC
TRBV25-1,TRBJ2-1,TRBD1,-,CASSDYRDRIYNEQFF,TGTGCCAGCAGTGACTACCGGGACAGAATCTACAATGAGCAGTTCTTC
TRBV10-3,TRBJ1-2,-,-,CAYGGDYGYTF,TGTGCCTATGGGGGGGACTATGGCTACACCTTC
TRBV10-3,TRBJ2-1,-,-,CASSDSFNEQFF,TGTGCCAGCAGTGACTCGTTCAATGAGCAGTTCTTC
TRBV10-3,TRBJ2-5,-,once,CAISEQDQETQYF,TGTGCCATCAGTGAGCAGGACCAAGAGACCCAGTACTTC
TRBV10-3,TRBJ1-1,-,many,CAISGGGTEAFF,TGTGCCATCAGTGGGGGGGGGACTGAAGCTTTCTTT
TRBV18,TRBJ2-2,-,-,CASSPKGVPGELFF,TGTGCCAGCTCACCGAAGGGAGTCCCCGGGGAGCTGTTTTTT
TRBV20-1,TRBJ2-7,-,-,CSASKLAEYF,TGCAGTGCTAGTAAGCTAGCAGAGTACTTC
TRBV4-2,TRBJ2-7,-,many,CASSQDYQREQYF,TGTGCCAGCAGCCAAGATTATCAGCGGGAGCAGTACTTC
TRBV28,TRBJ1-4,TRBD1,-,CASSPTGARSEKLFF,TGTGCCAGCAGCCCCACAGGGGCCCGCTCTGAAAAACTGTTTTTT